Listed below are T cell receptor beta chains from one sample, sequenced in a study of blood T cell repertoires in COVID-19. Produced via immunoSEQ multiplex PCR; TCRdb's table is partial and in-frame only. The table includes approximately 200,000 clones, 84% detected once. Sequences were obtained from peripheral blood. These receptor sequences come from a woman aged 55-69 years who had recovered from COVID-19. Each CDR3 is given with its conserved first and last residue. The D gene is left open where the match is weak. Size tells how often a clone was seen (once, few, many) or the class of an expanded clone, and some rows leave it out.

D gene	clone size	CDR3 length	V gene	J gene	CDR3 DNA	CDR3 protein
-	-	13	TRBV11-3	TRBJ2-7	TGTGCCAGCAGTCCACGACGAGGGAGCGAGCAGTACTTC	CASSPRRGSEQYF
-	-	13	TRBV5-1	TRBJ2-1	TGCGCCAGCAGCTTCAGGTGGGGCACGGAGCAGTTCTTC	CASSFRWGTEQFF
TRBD2	few	15	TRBV7-7	TRBJ2-1	TGTGCTAGCAGTCCCTCTAGCGGGGAGAACAATGAGCAGTTCTTC	CASSPSSGENNEQFF
-	-	12	TRBV3-1/TRBV3-2	TRBJ1-2	TGTGCCAGCAGCCGACAGACTTATGGCTACACCTTC	CASSRQTYGYTF
-	-	14	TRBV7-8	TRBJ1-1	TGTGCCAGCAGCTTAGTTTCGGGAAACACTGAAGCTTTCTTT	CASSLVSGNTEAFF
-	-	16	TRBV10-3	TRBJ1-5	TGTGCCATCAGTGAGAAGGCATTCGGGAGCAATCAGCCCCAGCATTTT	CAISEKAFGSNQPQHF
-	-	16	TRBV3-1/TRBV3-2	TRBJ1-4	TGTGCCAGCAGCCAAGATCGGGGGTTCAGAGGTGAAAAACTGTTTTTT	CASSQDRGFRGEKLFF
TRBD2	-	14	TRBV9	TRBJ2-1	TGTGCCAGCAGCGCCGGGGGGGCCCACAATGAGCAGTTCTTC	CASSAGGAHNEQFF
TRBD2	-	15	TRBV5-4	TRBJ2-5	TGTGCCAGCAGACAGGGACTAGCGGCACAAGAGACCCAGTACTTC	CASRQGLAAQETQYF
TRBD1	once	15	TRBV6-5	TRBJ1-2	TGTGCCAGCAGTTACCGGGACAGGGGGCGGAGTGGCTACACCTTC	CASSYRDRGRSGYTF
-	-	13	TRBV7-8	TRBJ2-3	TGTGCCAGCAGCCGTGCCAACTTGGATACGCAGTATTTT	CASSRANLDTQYF
-	-	13	TRBV9	TRBJ1-2	TGTGCCAGCAGATCCGACGGGACTGGTGGCTACACCTTC	CASRSDGTGGYTF
TRBD2	-	16	TRBV6-2/TRBV6-3	TRBJ2-3	TGTGCCAGCAGTTGGGTACTAGCGGGGGGAACAGATACGCAGTATTTT	CASSWVLAGGTDTQYF
-	-	11	TRBV20-1	TRBJ1-5	TGCAGTGCGTGGGGAGGCGGGCTCCAGCATTTT	CSAWGGGLQHF
-	-	14	TRBV3-1/TRBV3-2	TRBJ2-7	TGTGCCAGCAGCCAAGCCCCACAGGTTTACGAGCAGTACTTC	CASSQAPQVYEQYF
TRBD2	-	15	TRBV5-1	TRBJ2-7	TGCGCCAGCAGCTTGGGAGCGGGGTTAGCCTACGAGCAGTACTTC	CASSLGAGLAYEQYF
-	many	14	TRBV9	TRBJ1-1	TGTGCCAGCAGCGTAGGATACCGGGGCACTGAAGCTTTCTTT	CASSVGYRGTEAFF
-	-	13	TRBV18	TRBJ1-5	TGTGCCAGCTCACCAGGGACTAATCAGCCCCAGCATTTT	CASSPGTNQPQHF
-	-	16	TRBV7-9	TRBJ1-1	TGTGCCAGCTGTATCGGGGGGCGCAGGGTGAACACTGAAGCTTTCTTT	CASCIGGRRVNTEAFF
-	-	14	TRBV13	TRBJ1-2	TGTGCCAGCAGCTTAGGGGAGGGGTACTATGGCTACACCTTC	CASSLGEGYYGYTF
TRBD1	-	18	TRBV7-9	TRBJ1-1	TGTGCCAGCAGCTTCGTATCGGTGGGGGACAGGGGGCCCCGGGGAGCTTTCTTT	CASSFVSVGDRGPRGAFF
TRBD1	-	15	TRBV5-4	TRBJ1-4	TGTGCCAGCAGCTTCCAGGGGGGATCTAATGAAAAACTGTTTTTT	CASSFQGGSNEKLFF
TRBD2	-	17	TRBV7-9	TRBJ2-3	TGTGCCAGCAGCCCGTCCGGGGGGGCCTTGGGCACAGATACGCAGTATTTT	CASSPSGGALGTDTQYF
TRBD2	-	16	TRBV7-8	TRBJ2-3	TGTGCCAGCAGCTTAGGGACTAGCGGATCCACAGATACGCAGTATTTT	CASSLGTSGSTDTQYF
TRBD1	-	17	TRBV7-9	TRBJ2-2	TGTGCCAGCAGCGCGTCTCCGGGACAGGGGGCAACCGGGGAGCTGTTTTTT	CASSASPGQGATGELFF
TRBD1	few	13	TRBV5-1	TRBJ1-2	TGCGCCAGCAGCGGACAGGGAGACTATGGCTACACCTTC	CASSGQGDYGYTF
-	-	14	TRBV30	TRBJ1-1	TGTGCCTGGACTCACATTGGGGGGGGCACTGAAGCTTTCTTT	CAWTHIGGGTEAFF
TRBD1	-	12	TRBV2	TRBJ2-7	TGTGCCGTAGACAGGGTCTCCTACGAGCAGTACTTC	CAVDRVSYEQYF